Each of the 30 T cell receptor beta chains below was sequenced from the same sample in a study of early T cells in non-severe SARS-CoV-2 infection. TCRdb reprocessed the 5' RACE reads via MiXCR and lists one record per CDR3 protein. The repertoire holds some 33,000 distinct CDR3 sequences, with approximately 5% as singletons. Sequenced material: whole blood. The receptors here all came from an adult who was a healthcare worker with PCR-confirmed SARS-CoV-2 infection or an uninfected control (not recorded which).

This clonotype was seen more than once but under ten times. The V gene is TRBV6-5, the J gene TRBJ2-2; D is unresolved. The V end was cut by 6 bases, the J end by 0 bases, with 14 bases between. Per germline, CDR1 MNHEY and CDR2 SVGAGI. This CDR3 is built from 16 residues. The CDR3 is CASRPETLANTGELFF. As DNA, the CDR3 is TGTGCCAGCAGACCCGAGACCCTCGCGAACACCGGGGAGCTGTTTTTT.

This clonotype occurred many times. This chain's CDR3 is CASSLTPTSGTPRAQYF. The DNA of the CDR3 is TGTGCCAGCAGCCTGACGCCGACTAGCGGGACACCCCGGGCGCAGTATTTT. This chain joins TRBV5-4 and TRBJ2-3; 11 bases are shared with TRBD2. The CDR3 totals 17 residues. Germline lookup yields CDR1 SGHNT and CDR2 YYREEE (reference sequence). V was clipped by 4 bases and J by 10 bases; unmatched bases: 17.

This clonotype was observed a few times. The gene calls are TRBV12-3 or TRBV12-4 and TRBJ2-2; TRBD2 agrees at 10 bases. The CDR3 is 17 amino acids. V lost 2 bases to trimming and J lost 2 bases; unmatched junction nucleotides: 5. CDR3 sequence (DNA): TGTGCCAGCAGTTTAAATAGCGGGAGGACAAACACCGGGGAGCTGTTTTTT. As protein: CASSLNSGRTNTGELFF.

The table lists this clonotype with a count of one. The V call is TRBV6-5, the J call TRBJ2-1, with 7 bases lining up with TRBD1. Germline V gene lookup returns CDR1 MNHEY and CDR2 SVGAGI. Trimming cost V 5 bases and J 5 bases; bases outside gene matches: 9. The CDR3 runs 15 residues. CDR3 in DNA: TGTGCCAGCAGTCGTACAGGGGTTTGGGACAATGAGCAGTTCTTC. Amino acids: CASSRTGVWDNEQFF.

This clonotype was seen a handful of times. The gene calls are TRBV5-5 and TRBJ1-2; 7 nucleotides match TRBD1. Germline CDR1 SGHKS, CDR2 YYEKEE (reference sequence). V gave up 4 bases and J gave up 5 bases; unmatched junction bases: 2. The CDR3 consists of 12 residues. The CDR3 sequence is CASSPTGYGYTF. As DNA, the CDR3 is TGTGCCAGCAGCCCGACAGGGTATGGCTACACCTTC.

This clonotype showed up many times. V usage is TRBV5-8 and J usage is TRBJ1-1; no definite D call. Germline V lookup: CDR1 SGHTS, CDR2 YDEGEE. CDR3 length: 14 amino acids. The V end was cut by 0 bases, the J end by 4 bases, with 10 bases between. In DNA, the CDR3 is TGTGCCAGCAGCTTGGAGGTGTGGGGCACTGAAGCTTTCTTT. Protein product: CASSLEVWGTEAFF.

This clonotype was counted ten times or more. The chain carries TRBV14 and TRBJ2-3; D is tentatively TRBD1 or TRBD2 (6 bases each). This CDR3 region has 15 residues. Trimming took 1 base from V and 8 from J, leaving 16 bases between them. Per germline, CDR1 SGHDN and CDR2 FVKESK. CDR3 residues: CASSQGTATGGTQYF. CDR3 coding DNA: TGTGCCAGCAGCCAAGGGACAGCTACCGGGGGTACGCAGTATTTT. Together with reference TRBV14 and TRBJ2-3, the CDR3 gives the full variable domain: EAGVTQFPSHSVIEKGQTVTLRCDPISGHDNLYWYRRVMGKEIKFLLHFVKESKQDESGMPNNRFLAERTGGTYSTLKVQPAELEDSGVYFCASSQGTATGGTQYFGPGTRLTVL.

The CDR3 loop reads CASSLAGTWDQYF. The CDR3 coding sequence is TGTGCCAGCAGCTTGGCCGGGACCTGGGACCAGTACTTC. This rearrangement joins TRBV5-8 to TRBJ2-5, with D possibly being TRBD1 or TRBD2 (5 bases each). Germline CDR1 SGHTS, CDR2 YDEGEE. This CDR3 comprises 13 residues. V shed 0 bases and J shed 10 bases, with 13 bases lying between them. The full variable domain, its missing parts supplied by reference TRBV5-8 and TRBJ2-5, is EAGVTQSPTHLIKTRGQQATLRCSPISGHTSVYWYQQALGLGLQFLLWYDEGEERNRGNFPPRFSGRQFPNYSSELNVNALELEDSALYLCASSLAGTWDQYFGPGTRLLVL.

The chain couples TRBV6-5 to TRBJ2-5; 14 nucleotides match TRBD2. Germline assignment: CDR1 MNHEY and CDR2 SVGAGI. The CDR3 loop spans 15 amino acids. Trimming cost V 5 bases and J 7 bases; bases outside gene matches: 6. CDR3 nucleotides: TGTGCCAGCAGTCTTGGACTAGCGGGAGGAGCGACCCAGTACTTC. Translating gives CASSLGLAGGATQYF.

This chain uses TRBV7-2 with TRBJ2-7, with 11 bases identical to TRBD2. This CDR3 spans 14 amino acids. Trimming removed 5 bases from V and 4 bases from J; junction bases left unmatched: 4. Germline V gene data show CDR1 as SGHTA and CDR2 as FQGNSA. The CDR3 protein is CASSATSGKYEQYF. CDR3 in DNA: TGTGCCAGCAGCGCGACTAGCGGGAAGTACGAGCAGTACTTC.

This clonotype was picked up many times. The chain couples TRBV6-5 to TRBJ2-3; D is ambiguous. Germline lookup yields CDR1 MNHEY and CDR2 SVGAGI. V was pared by 2 bases and J by 0 bases, with 12 bases between. This CDR3 region has 16 residues. CDR3 loop: CASSYGAQTSTDTQYF. CDR3 in DNA: TGTGCCAGCAGTTACGGCGCTCAGACTAGCACAGATACGCAGTATTTT.

The chain joins TRBV7-9 to TRBJ2-7, with a possible D match to TRBD1 (7 bases). The germline CDR1 and CDR2 sequences are SEHNR and FQNEAQ (reference sequence). The germline V and J ends were trimmed by 5 bases and 2 bases, with 22 bases remaining between them. This CDR3 spans 17 amino acids. For the CDR3, the DNA is TGTGCCAGCAGCGCCCCATGGGGGGCCGACAGGGCCTACGAGCAGTACTTC. Protein: CASSAPWGADRAYEQYF.

Many counts were recorded for this clonotype. This sequence joins TRBV6-2 or TRBV6-3 and TRBJ1-1, with 10 bases that match TRBD1. This CDR3 spans 13 amino acids. After removal of 4 bases from V and 10 bases from J, the junction contained 6 bases not matched to a gene. CDR1 is MNHEY, CDR2 SVGEGT, per germline. CDR3 sequence reads: CASSWDRTGGAFF. CDR3 DNA sequence: TGTGCCAGCAGTTGGGATCGGACAGGGGGAGCTTTCTTT.

This clonotype was picked up a small number of times. The gene calls are TRBV14 and TRBJ1-3; D uncertain. Germline V lookup: CDR1 SGHDN, CDR2 FVKESK. Between the trimmed V and J ends, which lost 3 bases and 0 bases, there was a span of 15 bases. This CDR3 is built from 17 residues. CDR3 nucleotides: TGTGCCAGCAGCCACCAAACACCCGGGTCCTCTGGAAACACCATATATTTT. Translating it yields CASSHQTPGSSGNTIYF.

This clonotype was seen repeatedly, ten times or more. This chain links TRBV7-9 with TRBJ2-5; a weak D match, TRBD1 (6 bases). The CDR3 contains 16 residues. The germline CDR1 and CDR2 sequences are SEHNR and FQNEAQ (reference sequence). Trimming pared 1 base from V and 2 bases from J, leaving 14 bases between. The chain's CDR3 is CASSLVPTGLQETQYF. CDR3 nucleotides: TGTGCCAGCAGCTTAGTTCCTACAGGGCTACAAGAGACCCAGTACTTC.

This clonotype was seen only a few times. Here the CDR3 DNA reads TGTGCCACCAGCAGAGAGGTGGGTGGGGACTACGAGCAGTACTTC. Its protein product is CATSREVGGDYEQYF. This chain joins TRBV15 and TRBJ2-7; D unresolved. CDR1 LNHNV and CDR2 YYDKDF come from the germline V gene (reference sequence). V lost 0 bases and J lost 3, with 12 bases in between. The CDR3 is 15 residues long.

This clonotype was counted ten times or more. The chain uses TRBV19 and TRBJ2-7; TRBD2 matches 11 bases. CDR3 length: 14 residues. Germline CDR1 and CDR2: LNHDA and SQIVND (reference sequence). Germline trimming cut 4 bases from V and 6 bases from J; bases unmatched to any gene: 5. This CDR3 reads CASSTTSGRSEQYF. The CDR3 nucleotides are TGTGCCAGTAGTACTACTAGCGGGAGAAGCGAGCAGTACTTC.

This clonotype was observed a handful of times. This chain links TRBV29-1 with TRBJ2-1; D ambiguous. The CDR3 contains 13 residues. CDR1 SQVTM and CDR2 ANQGSEA come from the germline V gene. V was trimmed by 7 bases and J by 0 bases, leaving 10 bases between them. Here the CDR3 DNA reads TGCAGCGCTGACGGTAGCTCCTACAATGAGCAGTTCTTC. It encodes CSADGSSYNEQFF.

This chain joins TRBV7-8 and TRBJ1-4; 8 positions match TRBD1. V was clipped by 5 bases and J by 6 bases; unmatched bases: 8. The germline CDR1 and CDR2 sequences are SGHVS and FQNEAQ. The CDR3 length is 15 residues. The CDR3 bases are TGTGCCAGCAGCGCCTCAGGGGGCTTTGATGAAAAACTGTTTTTT. Amino acids: CASSASGGFDEKLFF.

This clonotype was observed many times. The rearrangement joins TRBV28 to TRBJ1-5; TRBD1 is a possible D gene (5 bases). The CDR3 consists of 13 residues. Germline values: CDR1 MDHEN, CDR2 SYDVKM. With 7 bases removed from V and 2 bases from J, the gap between germline ends came to 9 bases. CDR3 loop: CASKRGGNQPQHF. The CDR3 DNA reads TGTGCCAGCAAGAGGGGTGGCAATCAGCCCCAGCATTTT.

This clonotype was recorded at least ten times. The V and J genes are TRBV27 and TRBJ2-7; the D gene is possibly TRBD2 (6 bases). The germline V gene encodes CDR1 MNHEY and CDR2 SMNVEV (reference sequence). V was trimmed by 6 bases and J by 5 bases, leaving 23 bases between them. This CDR3 is 16 amino acids long. The CDR3: CASSPRTGAGIHEQYF. The CDR3 coding sequence is TGTGCCAGCAGCCCACGGACCGGGGCGGGAATCCACGAGCAGTACTTC.

The sample holds a few counts of this clonotype. This sequence joins TRBV30 and TRBJ2-3; D unresolved. Germline V CDR1 and CDR2: GTSNPN, SVGIG (reference sequence). V lost 4 bases and J 3 bases, leaving 8 bases between the germline ends. The CDR3 spans 12 residues. Here the CDR3 DNA reads TGTGCCTGGAATATTATGACAGATACGCAGTATTTT. Translated: CAWNIMTDTQYF.

The chain joins TRBV24-1 to TRBJ1-1; D unresolved. V was trimmed by 6 bases and J by 1 base, leaving 8 bases between them. Per the germline V gene, CDR1 is KGHDR and CDR2 is SFDVKD. The CDR3 sequence is 13 residues long. CDR3 amino acids: CATSPDGNTEAFF. The CDR3 DNA reads as TGTGCCACCAGTCCGGACGGGAACACTGAAGCTTTCTTT.

This clonotype was picked up many times. The V call is TRBV20-1, the J call TRBJ2-3; no clear D. V shed 4 bases and J shed 0 bases, with 5 bases lying between them. Per the germline V gene, CDR1 is DFQATT and CDR2 is SNEGSKA (reference sequence). The CDR3 length is 12 residues. The CDR3 region is CSAKVSTDTQYF. The CDR3, as DNA: TGCAGTGCTAAAGTGAGCACAGATACGCAGTATTTT.

The chain employs TRBV9 and TRBJ2-2; D not certain. CDR3 size: 14 residues. Between the trimmed V and J ends, which lost 6 bases and 0 bases, there was a span of 9 bases. In germline, CDR1 is SGDLS, CDR2 YYNGEE. CDR3 nucleotide sequence: TGTGCCAGCAATTCACTTTCGAACACCGGGGAGCTGTTTTTT. Translating it yields CASNSLSNTGELFF.

This clonotype has a count of ten or more. The chain is built from TRBV12-2 and TRBJ1-5; TRBD1 is the table's D call, not checked against the DNA. TRBV12-2 is a pseudogene locus. CDR3 length: 15 amino acids. In nucleotides, the CDR3 is TGTGCAAGTCGCTTGCGGGACCCTCCGGGACAGCCCCAGCATTTT. Protein sequence: CASRLRDPPGQPQHF.

This chain connects TRBV9 to TRBJ1-5, with a tentative D call TRBD1 (6 bases). The germline gives CDR1 SGDLS, CDR2 YYNGEE. With 5 bases removed from V and 6 bases from J, the gap between germline ends came to 15 bases. CDR3 size: 14 residues. Here the CDR3 reads CASSDGQSGQPQHF. CDR3 sequence (DNA): TGTGCCAGCAGTGATGGACAGTCAGGTCAGCCCCAGCATTTT.

This clonotype was found many times. V gene TRBV6-1 combines with J gene TRBJ2-1; 9 bases fit TRBD2. Germline CDR1 MNHNS, CDR2 SASEGT. The J segment lost 7 bases and the V segment lost 3 bases, leaving 1 base of the junction unmatched. This CDR3 spans 13 amino acids. Here the CDR3 reads CASSEGLANEQFF. CDR3 DNA: TGTGCCAGCAGTGAGGGACTAGCAAATGAGCAGTTCTTC.

This clonotype was found many times. The chain couples TRBV11-2 to TRBJ1-1, with 7 bases identical to TRBD1. The germline CDR1 and CDR2 sequences are SGHAT and FQNNGV. Unmatched junction bases numbered 14, after V lost 6 bases and J lost 7 bases. The CDR3 has 15 residues. DNA of the CDR3: TGTGCCAGCAGTTTTGGGGACAGCTCGTCCCTTGAAGCTTTCTTT. This sequence encodes CASSFGDSSSLEAFF.

The chain employs TRBV7-9 and TRBJ2-7; a weak D match, TRBD1 (6 bases). V gave up 6 bases and J gave up 0 bases, with 9 bases separating them. This CDR3 is built from 13 residues. The germline gives CDR1 SEHNR, CDR2 FQNEAQ (reference sequence). The CDR3 region is CASSEDSSYEQYF. The CDR3 DNA reads TGTGCCAGCAGTGAGGACAGCTCCTACGAGCAGTACTTC.